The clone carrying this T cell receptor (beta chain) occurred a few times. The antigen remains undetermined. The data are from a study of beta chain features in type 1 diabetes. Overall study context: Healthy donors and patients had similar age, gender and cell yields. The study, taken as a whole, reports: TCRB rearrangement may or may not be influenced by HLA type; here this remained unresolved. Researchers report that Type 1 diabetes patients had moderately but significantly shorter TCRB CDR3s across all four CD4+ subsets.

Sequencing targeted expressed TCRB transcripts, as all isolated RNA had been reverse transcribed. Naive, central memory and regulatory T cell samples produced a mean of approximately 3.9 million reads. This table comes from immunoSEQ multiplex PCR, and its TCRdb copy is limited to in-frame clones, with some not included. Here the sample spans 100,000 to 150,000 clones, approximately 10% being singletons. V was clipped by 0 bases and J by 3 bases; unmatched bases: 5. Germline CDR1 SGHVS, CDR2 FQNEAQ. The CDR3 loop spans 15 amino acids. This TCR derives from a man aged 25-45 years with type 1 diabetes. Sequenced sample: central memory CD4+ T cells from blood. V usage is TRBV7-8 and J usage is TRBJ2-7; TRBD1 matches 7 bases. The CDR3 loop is CASSLAGTDHYEQYF. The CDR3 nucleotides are TGTGCCAGCAGCTTAGCGGGGACAGATCACTACGAGCAGTACTTC.